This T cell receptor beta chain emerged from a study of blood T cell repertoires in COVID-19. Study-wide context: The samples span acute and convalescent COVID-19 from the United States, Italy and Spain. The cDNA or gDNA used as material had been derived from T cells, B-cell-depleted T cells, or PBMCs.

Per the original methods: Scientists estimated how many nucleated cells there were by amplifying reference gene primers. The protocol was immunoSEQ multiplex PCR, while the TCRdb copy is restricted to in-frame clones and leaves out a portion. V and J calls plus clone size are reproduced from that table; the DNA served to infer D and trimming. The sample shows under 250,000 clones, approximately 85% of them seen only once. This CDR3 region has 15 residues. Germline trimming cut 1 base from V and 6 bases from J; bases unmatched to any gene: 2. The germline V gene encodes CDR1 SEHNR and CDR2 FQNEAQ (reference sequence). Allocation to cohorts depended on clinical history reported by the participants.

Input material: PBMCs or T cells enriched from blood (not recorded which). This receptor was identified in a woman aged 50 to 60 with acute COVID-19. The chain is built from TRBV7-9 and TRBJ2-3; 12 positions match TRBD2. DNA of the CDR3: TGTGCCAGCAGCTTAGGACTAGCGGGGGTGGATACGCAGTATTTT. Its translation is CASSLGLAGVDTQYF.